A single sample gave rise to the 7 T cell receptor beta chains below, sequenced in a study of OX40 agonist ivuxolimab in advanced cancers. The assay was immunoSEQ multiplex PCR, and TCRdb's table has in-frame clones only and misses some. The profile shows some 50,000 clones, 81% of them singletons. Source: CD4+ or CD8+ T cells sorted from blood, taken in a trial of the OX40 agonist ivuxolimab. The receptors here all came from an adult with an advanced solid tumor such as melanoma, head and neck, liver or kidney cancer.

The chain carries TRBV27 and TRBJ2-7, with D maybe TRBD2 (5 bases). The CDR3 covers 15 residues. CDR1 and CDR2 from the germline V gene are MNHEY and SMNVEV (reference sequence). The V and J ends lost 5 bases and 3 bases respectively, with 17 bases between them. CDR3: CASSERGITFYEQYF. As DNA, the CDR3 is TGTGCCAGCAGTGAGAGAGGGATTACCTTCTACGAGCAGTACTTC.

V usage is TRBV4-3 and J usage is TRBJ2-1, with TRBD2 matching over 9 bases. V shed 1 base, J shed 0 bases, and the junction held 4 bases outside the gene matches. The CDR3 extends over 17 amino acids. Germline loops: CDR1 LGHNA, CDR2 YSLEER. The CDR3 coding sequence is TGCGCCAGCAGCCAAGGACTAGCGGCGAGCTCCTACAATGAGCAGTTCTTC. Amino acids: CASSQGLAASSYNEQFF.

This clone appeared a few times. CDR3 DNA sequence: TGTGCCAGCAGTGCGACAGGGGGCGAGGGTCAGCCCCAGCATTTT. This codes for CASSATGGEGQPQHF. The chain uses TRBV25-1 and TRBJ1-5; 10 bases fit TRBD1. The CDR3 is 15 amino acids. V gave up 4 bases and J gave up 6 bases; unmatched junction bases: 6. From germline, CDR1 is MGHDK and CDR2 SYGVNS.

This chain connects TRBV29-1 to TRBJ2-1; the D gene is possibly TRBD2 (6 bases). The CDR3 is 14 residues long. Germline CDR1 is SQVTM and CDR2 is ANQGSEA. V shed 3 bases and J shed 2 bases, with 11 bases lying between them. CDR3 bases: TGCAGCGTTGACCGGGGGACGGCCTACAATGAGCAGTTCTTC. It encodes CSVDRGTAYNEQFF.

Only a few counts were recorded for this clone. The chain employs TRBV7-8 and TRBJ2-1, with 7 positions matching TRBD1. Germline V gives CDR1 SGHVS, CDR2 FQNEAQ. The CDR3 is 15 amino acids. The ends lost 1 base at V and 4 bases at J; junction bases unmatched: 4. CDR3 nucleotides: TGTGCCAGCAGCTTAGGGGCAGGGGGTTACAATGAGCAGTTCTTC. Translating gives CASSLGAGGYNEQFF.

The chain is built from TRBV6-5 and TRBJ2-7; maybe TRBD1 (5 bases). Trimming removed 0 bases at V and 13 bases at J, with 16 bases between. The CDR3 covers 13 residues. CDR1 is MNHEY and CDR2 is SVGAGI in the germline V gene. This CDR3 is CASSYSKGAYEYV. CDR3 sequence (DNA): TGTGCCAGCAGTTACTCGAAAGGGGCCTATGAATACGTC.

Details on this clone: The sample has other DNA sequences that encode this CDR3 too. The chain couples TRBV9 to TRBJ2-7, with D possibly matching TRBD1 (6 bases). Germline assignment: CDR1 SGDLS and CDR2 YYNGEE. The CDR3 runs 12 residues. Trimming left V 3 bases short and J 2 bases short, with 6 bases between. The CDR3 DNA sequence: TGTGCCAGCAGCGGGGACACCTACGAGCAGTACTTC. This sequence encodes CASSGDTYEQYF.